A single sample is the source of the 17 T cell receptor beta chains below, sequenced in a study of T cell changes during pregnancy in multiple sclerosis. Sequenced by immunoSEQ multiplex PCR; TCRdb stores in-frame clones only, minus some. Among some 85,000 clones listed, 80% to 95% were seen once. Sequencing was performed on peripheral blood, taken in the second trimester of pregnancy. The receptors shown here come from a female donor in good health, enrolled as a control in a pregnancy study.

CDR3 residues: CASSYRQSPASETQYF. For the CDR3, the DNA is TGTGCCAGCAGTTACCGACAGTCCCCGGCCTCAGAGACCCAGTACTTC. The genes are TRBV6-6 and TRBJ2-5; D may be TRBD1 (5 bases). The CDR3 covers 16 residues. Germline CDR1 MNHNY, CDR2 SVGAGI (reference sequence). The V end lost 2 bases, the J end lost 4 bases, and 17 bases lay between the germline ends.

The chain employs TRBV5-1 and TRBJ2-5; TRBD1 agrees at 9 bases. The CDR3 sequence is 14 residues long. The V gene's germline CDR1 is SGHRS and CDR2 YFSETQ. With 4 bases clipped from V and 5 bases from J, the junction kept 6 bases outside the gene matches. DNA for the CDR3: TGCGCCAGCAGCATCGGGACAGGGAAGGAGACCCAGTACTTC. Its protein is CASSIGTGKETQYF.

The J gene is TRBJ2-1, the V gene TRBV6-5, with D possibly being TRBD1 (6 bases). Trimming cost V 6 bases and J 4 bases, with 13 bases left between them. Germline V gene data show CDR1 as MNHEY and CDR2 as SVGAGI. This CDR3 has 14 residues. The CDR3 region is CASRGPTGYNEQFF. As DNA, the CDR3 is TGTGCCAGCAGAGGCCCCACAGGGTACAATGAGCAGTTCTTC.

The V call is TRBV4-2, the J call TRBJ2-2; TRBD2 agrees at 8 bases. Germline trimming cut 4 bases from V and 0 bases from J; bases unmatched to any gene: 10. Germline CDR1 and CDR2: LGHNA and YNFKEQ. CDR3 length: 18 amino acids. The CDR3 loop reads CASSLNHLSGANTGELFF. The CDR3, as DNA: TGTGCCAGCAGCCTCAATCACCTTAGCGGGGCGAACACCGGGGAGCTGTTTTTT.

The chain combines TRBV18 with TRBJ2-1; 10 bases fit TRBD2. The trim removed 3 bases at V and 8 bases at J, leaving 4 bases unmatched. The CDR3 covers 14 residues. From germline, CDR1 is KGHSH and CDR2 LQKENI. CDR3 amino acids: CASSPGTSVYEQFF. The CDR3 nucleotides are TGTGCCAGCTCACCCGGGACTAGCGTCTATGAGCAGTTCTTC.

The chain carries TRBV29-1 and TRBJ2-3, with D perhaps TRBD2 (6 bases). Looked up from germline, CDR1 is SQVTM and CDR2 is ANQGSEA. V lost 3 bases to trimming and J lost 1 base, with 8 bases between them. The CDR3 length is 13 residues. The CDR3: CSVDPGGTDTQYF. In DNA, the CDR3 is TGCAGCGTTGATCCGGGGGGCACAGATACGCAGTATTTT.

The chain links TRBV21-1 to TRBJ2-3; the DNA was not used to check the table's D call, TRBD2. TRBV21-1 is a pseudogene segment. CDR3 length: 18 residues. The CDR3 here is CASSKEGLAGATTDTQYF. The CDR3 DNA reads TGTGCCAGCAGCAAAGAAGGACTAGCGGGGGCTACCACAGATACGCAGTATTTT.

This chain uses TRBV2 with TRBJ2-7; D is unresolved. The CDR3 sequence is 13 residues long. Germline V lookup: CDR1 SNHLY, CDR2 FYNNEI. Trimming removed 7 bases at V and 2 bases at J, with 12 bases between. The CDR3 sequence is CASITAGTYEQYF. The CDR3 nucleotides are TGTGCCAGCATAACGGCAGGCACCTACGAGCAGTACTTC. Filled out from reference TRBV2 and TRBJ2-7, the complete variable domain reads EPEVTQTPSHQVTQMGQEVILRCVPISNHLYFYWYRQILGQKVEFLVSFYNNEISEKSEIFDDQFSVERPDGSNFTLKIRSTKLEDSAMYFCASITAGTYEQYFGPGTRLTVT.

This rearrangement joins TRBV9 to TRBJ2-3, with 15 bases identical to TRBD2. This CDR3 has 16 residues. The V segment lost 2 bases and the J segment 9 bases; nucleotides outside the gene matches: 7. Looked up from germline, CDR1 is SGDLS and CDR2 is YYNGEE. The CDR3 region has the DNA TGTGCCAGCAGCGTGGGACTAGCGGGGGGCACCAGAACGCAGTATTTT. Amino acids: CASSVGLAGGTRTQYF.

The rearrangement links TRBV27 to TRBJ1-1; TRBD1 might be the D (6 bases). V lost 3 bases, J lost 5 bases, and 16 bases lay in between. CDR3 size: 15 residues. Germline CDR1 MNHEY, CDR2 SMNVEV (reference sequence). The CDR3, as DNA: TGTGCCAGCAGTTTTAGTCGGGGGGCTCGGACTGAAGCTTTCTTT. This translates into CASSFSRGARTEAFF.

The J gene is TRBJ1-2, the V gene TRBV14; D is perhaps TRBD1 (6 bases). The ends were cut back, 1 base at V and 8 bases at J, with 14 bases in the middle. Germline V gene data show CDR1 as SGHDN and CDR2 as FVKESK. The CDR3 sequence is 14 residues long. This CDR3 reads CASSQAAGATGYTF. The CDR3 DNA sequence: TGTGCCAGCAGCCAAGCGGCAGGGGCCACCGGCTACACCTTC.

The rearrangement links TRBV4-3 to TRBJ2-3; 11 nucleotides align to TRBD2. V trimming: 8 bases; J trimming: 4 bases; junction bases outside the gene matches: 8. The CDR3 contains 15 residues. CDR1 is LGHNA, CDR2 YSLEER, per germline. DNA for the CDR3: TGCGCCAGCGCCGAACTAGCGGGGGTGGCAGATACGCAGTATTTT. Translated, it gives CASAELAGVADTQYF.

The gene calls are TRBV30 and TRBJ2-4; TRBD2 might be the D (6 bases). The V end was cut by 3 bases, the J end by 6 bases, with 18 bases between. This CDR3 spans 15 amino acids. Per the germline V gene, CDR1 is GTSNPN and CDR2 is SVGIG (reference sequence). In DNA form, the CDR3 reads TGTGCCTGGAGCGTGATAAGGGCCGGGGGAAACATTCAGTACTTC. Its translation: CAWSVIRAGGNIQYF.

The J gene is TRBJ2-2, the V gene TRBV5-4, with D perhaps TRBD1 (5 bases). The CDR3 covers 16 residues. Trimming stripped 0 bases from V and 0 bases from J, with 9 bases between. CDR1 and CDR2 from the germline V gene are SGHNT and YYREEE (reference sequence). This CDR3 is CASSLVQGANTGELFF. CDR3 bases: TGTGCCAGCAGCTTGGTTCAGGGCGCGAACACCGGGGAGCTGTTTTTT.

The V gene is TRBV27, the J gene TRBJ2-3, with D unresolved. CDR1 is MNHEY and CDR2 is SMNVEV in the germline V gene (reference sequence). The CDR3 covers 13 residues. Trimming removed 5 bases from V and 2 bases from J, with 8 bases in between. For the CDR3, the DNA is TGTGCCAGCAGTACTCCGGTCACAGATACGCAGTATTTT. Encoded protein: CASSTPVTDTQYF.

This clone was seen only once. The chain has TRBV4-2 and TRBJ1-4; no firm D call. Germline V gene data show CDR1 as LGHNA and CDR2 as YNFKEQ. Trimming cost V 0 bases and J 14 bases, with 13 bases left between them. The CDR3 consists of 13 residues. CDR3 in DNA: TGTGCCAGCAGCCAAGATTTCCGGGAAGGGCTGTTTTTT. Translation gives CASSQDFREGLFF.

The J gene is TRBJ2-5, the V gene TRBV10-3; 11 bases fit TRBD1. Germline V lookup: CDR1 ENHRY, CDR2 SYGVKD. V lost 4 bases and J lost 5; bases outside the gene matches: 18. The CDR3 totals 19 residues. The CDR3 DNA is TGTGCCATCAGTGCAGCCGTTACATTTCCGGGACAGGGGGATGAGACCCAGTACTTC. This gives the protein CAISAAVTFPGQGDETQYF.